The rows below give T cell receptor beta chains drawn from one sample of a study of regulatory T cells in long-lasting Graves disease. Each CDR3 protein is one row after TCRdb ran MiXCR on the multiplex PCR reads. The sample records about 540,000 distinct CDR3 sequences, roughly 14% being singletons. These data were also filed under a second study, of T cells in Graves' hyperthyroidism and ophthalmopathy.

The sequenced sample was peripheral blood mononuclear cells (PBMCs), obtained at new diagnosis, from a patient treated with antithyroid drugs. These receptors were collected from a man younger than 45 with Graves disease. The CDR3 runs from the conserved cysteine through the conserved F or W. The D gene is left open where the match is weak. The listing skips clone size in some rows; elsewhere it reads once, few, many or a size class.

cdr3_nt cdr3_aa clone_size v_call cdr3_length j_call d_call
TGTGCCAGCAGCTCAGCCAGGACTAGCGGGAGGGCGGGGGATACGCAGTATTTT CASSSARTSGRAGDTQYF many TRBV7-2 18 TRBJ2-3 TRBD2
TGTGCCTGGAATTGGGGGGGAGGCAATGAGCAGTTCTTC CAWNWGGGNEQFF many TRBV30 13 TRBJ2-1 TRBD2
TGTGCCAGCATCGCCCCACAGGGTCAAGGCTACACCTTC CASIAPQGQGYTF many TRBV2 13 TRBJ1-2 NA
TGTGCTAGTGGTAGAGAACTAGAAAGGAGTGAGCAGTTCTTC CASGRELERSEQFF many TRBV12-5 14 TRBJ2-1 NA
TGTGCCAGCAAGAGATCAGCCTTGGGCTACACCTTC CASKRSALGYTF NA TRBV28 12 TRBJ1-2 NA
TGTGCCAGCAGTACCATCGGATCTCAAGAGACCCAGTACTTC CASSTIGSQETQYF many TRBV27 14 TRBJ2-5 NA
TGTGCCACCAGTGATTCCCCACTAGAGTCAGAGCAGTTCTTC CATSDSPLESEQFF NA TRBV24-1 14 TRBJ2-1 NA
TGTGCCAGCAGTTTTGATGCGACCTTCGTTGTGTTTTTT CASSFDATFVVFF many TRBV28 13 TRBJ2-2 NA
TGTGCCAGCAGCTTAGGGACGGGGAATGAAAAACTGTTTTTT CASSLGTGNEKLFF few TRBV7-9 14 TRBJ1-4 NA
TGTGCCAGCAGCTTGTCTACATACAATGAGCAGTTCTTC CASSLSTYNEQFF many TRBV27 13 TRBJ2-1 NA
TGTGCCAGCAGCTTGGAAAGGGGCTACGAGCAGTACTTC CASSLERGYEQYF many TRBV12-3/TRBV12-4 13 TRBJ2-7 NA
TGCAGTGCCGTTCCTGGGGGCCCCTACGAGCAGTACTTC CSAVPGGPYEQYF NA TRBV20-1 13 TRBJ2-7 NA
TGTGCCAGCAGCTCACAGGGGGCCCCCCCTCAACAGCCCCAGCATTTT CASSSQGAPPQQPQHF many TRBV27 16 TRBJ1-5 TRBD1
TGTGCCAGCAGCTTAGCCTCGACTGTAGGCAGTCAGCCCCAGCATTTT CASSLASTVGSQPQHF many TRBV7-2 16 TRBJ1-5 NA
TGTGCCATAGGGACAGGGGACATTCAGTACTTC CAIGTGDIQYF NA TRBV10-3 11 TRBJ2-4 TRBD1
TGCAGTGCCGCCGACTATAGCGGAAATGCCTACGAGCAGTACTTC CSAADYSGNAYEQYF many TRBV20-1 15 TRBJ2-7 NA